The rows below give T cell receptor beta chains drawn from one sample of a study of T-cell reconstitution after alpha-beta-depleted transplantation in children. TCRdb reprocessed the PCR reads with MiXCR, giving one entry per CDR3 protein. Among over 400,000 distinct CDR3 sequences listed, around two fifths were seen once. Sequencing used PBMCs, obtained before TCRalphabeta/CD19-depleted stem cell transplant. Source of these receptors: a girl aged 2-9 years with aplastic anemia, due to receive a stem cell transplant. Each CDR3 is given with its conserved first and last residue. Fields, in order: clone size, CDR3 length, V gene, J gene, D gene, CDR3 protein, CDR3 DNA. The D gene is left open where the match is weak. Size values are once, few and many counts, or a class for expanded clones, and some rows have none.

size: -
length: 12
V: TRBV29-1
J: TRBJ2-1
D: -
CDR3: CSAHYPSNEQFF
DNA: TGCAGCGCACACTATCCATCTAATGAGCAGTTCTTC

size: few
length: 15
V: TRBV7-9
J: TRBJ2-3
D: TRBD2
CDR3: CASRLLAGATDTQYF
DNA: TGTGCCAGCAGGTTACTAGCGGGAGCGACAGATACGCAGTATTTT

size: many
length: 15
V: TRBV28
J: TRBJ2-7
D: TRBD1
CDR3: CASRPGDREYLEQYF
DNA: TGTGCCAGCAGGCCAGGGGACAGGGAGTATTTAGAGCAGTACTTC

size: -
length: 14
V: TRBV4-2
J: TRBJ2-4
D: -
CDR3: CASSQVSRENIQYF
DNA: TGTGCCAGCAGCCAAGTCAGCCGTGAAAACATTCAGTACTTC

size: -
length: 16
V: TRBV7-2
J: TRBJ1-5
D: TRBD1
CDR3: CASSPRGGQGRQPQHF
DNA: TGTGCCAGCAGCCCCAGGGGGGGACAGGGACGTCAGCCCCAGCATTTT

size: -
length: 15
V: TRBV20-1
J: TRBJ1-2
D: -
CDR3: CSARDPQGPNYGYTF
DNA: TGCAGTGCTAGAGATCCACAGGGTCCTAACTATGGCTACACCTTC

size: -
length: 16
V: TRBV9
J: TRBJ2-3
D: TRBD2
CDR3: CASSVGQAGRTDTQYF
DNA: TGTGCCAGCAGCGTAGGTCAAGCGGGGCGCACAGATACGCAGTATTTT

size: few
length: 13
V: TRBV20-1
J: TRBJ2-1
D: TRBD1
CDR3: CSARLDRVREQFF
DNA: TGCAGTGCTAGATTGGACAGGGTGCGGGAGCAGTTCTTC

size: -
length: 17
V: TRBV20-1
J: TRBJ2-3
D: TRBD2
CDR3: CSARSGLAGDRTDTQYF
DNA: TGCAGTGCTAGATCCGGACTAGCGGGTGACCGCACAGATACGCAGTATTTT

size: many
length: 12
V: TRBV14
J: TRBJ2-1
D: -
CDR3: CASSQVNNEQFF
DNA: TGTGCCAGCAGCCAAGTTAACAATGAGCAGTTCTTC

size: many
length: 14
V: TRBV9
J: TRBJ2-3
D: -
CDR3: CASSVEGHTDTQYF
DNA: TGTGCCAGCAGCGTAGAAGGGCACACAGATACGCAGTATTTT

size: -
length: 12
V: TRBV24-1
J: TRBJ1-1
D: -
CDR3: CATRGPNTEAFF
DNA: TGTGCCACCCGGGGCCCGAACACTGAAGCTTTCTTT

size: -
length: 14
V: TRBV7-3
J: TRBJ2-1
D: TRBD1
CDR3: CASSPQGGIGEQFF
DNA: TGTGCCAGCAGCCCACAGGGGGGCATCGGTGAGCAGTTCTTC

size: -
length: 14
V: TRBV12-3/TRBV12-4
J: TRBJ2-5
D: -
CDR3: CASSRQGAGETQYF
DNA: TGTGCCAGCAGTCGACAGGGAGCGGGGGAGACCCAGTACTTC

size: few
length: 14
V: TRBV10-3
J: TRBJ1-1
D: -
CDR3: CAINTFAGETEAFF
DNA: TGTGCCATCAATACCTTCGCCGGGGAAACTGAAGCTTTCTTT

size: many
length: 16
V: TRBV9
J: TRBJ2-1
D: -
CDR3: CASSVGVTSRLSGQFF
DNA: TGTGCCAGCAGCGTAGGAGTCACTTCACGATTGAGTGGGCAGTTCTTC

size: -
length: 14
V: TRBV27
J: TRBJ1-2
D: TRBD1
CDR3: CASSFKTGTYGYTF
DNA: TGTGCCAGCAGTTTCAAGACAGGGACCTATGGCTACACCTTC

size: -
length: 16
V: TRBV10-3
J: TRBJ2-2
D: TRBD1
CDR3: CAISDTGQKNTGELFF
DNA: TGTGCCATCAGTGACACGGGACAGAAAAACACCGGGGAGCTGTTTTTT

size: many
length: 12
V: TRBV20-1
J: TRBJ2-1
D: -
CDR3: CSARVPYNEQFF
DNA: TGCAGTGCTAGAGTCCCCTACAATGAGCAGTTCTTC

size: many
length: 13
V: TRBV2
J: TRBJ1-5
D: -
CDR3: CASRVDSNQPQHF
DNA: TGTGCCAGCAGGGTCGACAGCAATCAGCCCCAGCATTTT

size: many
length: 12
V: TRBV7-9
J: TRBJ2-7
D: -
CDR3: CASSSSRGEQYF
DNA: TGTGCCAGCAGCTCTAGTCGGGGGGAGCAGTACTTC

size: -
length: 15
V: TRBV5-1
J: TRBJ2-3
D: TRBD2
CDR3: CASVRGGVRTDTQYF
DNA: TGCGCCAGCGTCCGCGGGGGTGTCCGCACAGATACGCAGTATTTT

size: -
length: 18
V: TRBV5-1
J: TRBJ2-3
D: -
CDR3: CASSSGRTRSFSTDTQYF
DNA: TGCGCCAGCAGCTCAGGCCGAACTAGAAGCTTTAGCACAGATACGCAGTATTTT

size: -
length: 16
V: TRBV7-2
J: TRBJ1-6
D: TRBD1
CDR3: CASSLAGQGLGSPLHF
DNA: TGTGCCAGCAGCTTAGCCGGACAGGGTTTAGGTTCACCCCTCCACTTT

size: -
length: 13
V: TRBV28
J: TRBJ2-7
D: -
CDR3: CASKEGATGAQYF
DNA: TGTGCCAGCAAGGAAGGGGCGACCGGTGCGCAGTACTTC

size: many
length: 16
V: TRBV12-3/TRBV12-4
J: TRBJ2-5
D: -
CDR3: CASSLLPLASQETQYF
DNA: TGTGCCAGCAGTTTACTCCCACTAGCCTCCCAAGAGACCCAGTACTTC

size: -
length: 12
V: TRBV14
J: TRBJ2-1
D: -
CDR3: CASSHNYNEQFF
DNA: TGTGCCAGCAGCCATAACTACAATGAGCAGTTCTTC

size: few
length: 15
V: TRBV5-1
J: TRBJ2-3
D: -
CDR3: CASSRNSATTDTQYF
DNA: TGCGCCAGCAGCAGAAACTCGGCGACCACAGATACGCAGTATTTT

size: -
length: 16
V: TRBV7-9
J: TRBJ2-3
D: TRBD1
CDR3: CASSPHRGTDTDTQYF
DNA: TGTGCCAGCAGCCCTCACAGGGGCACTGACACAGATACGCAGTATTTT

size: -
length: 12
V: TRBV30
J: TRBJ1-1
D: -
CDR3: CAWSFVKTEAFF
DNA: TGTGCCTGGAGCTTCGTAAAGACTGAAGCTTTCTTT

size: few
length: 13
V: TRBV30
J: TRBJ1-5
D: -
CDR3: CAWSEGGHQPQHF
DNA: TGTGCCTGGAGTGAGGGAGGGCATCAGCCCCAGCATTTT

size: many
length: 15
V: TRBV21-1
J: TRBJ2-7
D: -
CDR3: CASLVGQKDSYEQYF
DNA: TGTGCCAGCCTAGTCGGACAGAAAGACTCCTACGAGCAGTACTTC

size: -
length: 13
V: TRBV20-1
J: TRBJ1-1
D: -
CDR3: CSAPDPSRTEAFF
DNA: TGCAGTGCACCCGATCCTTCTAGGACTGAAGCTTTCTTT

size: -
length: 16
V: TRBV20-1
J: TRBJ2-7
D: TRBD1
CDR3: CSARTRDRGSLYEQYF
DNA: TGCAGTGCCAGGACCAGAGACAGGGGGAGTCTCTACGAGCAGTACTTC

size: few
length: 14
V: TRBV20-1
J: TRBJ1-5
D: TRBD1
CDR3: CSAGGTGRGQPQHF
DNA: TGCAGTGCTGGCGGGACAGGGAGAGGTCAGCCCCAGCATTTT

size: -
length: 15
V: TRBV11-3
J: TRBJ2-1
D: -
CDR3: CASSQRAALYNEQFF
DNA: TGTGCCAGCAGCCAGAGGGCGGCACTTTACAATGAGCAGTTCTTC

size: -
length: 15
V: TRBV27
J: TRBJ2-3
D: TRBD2
CDR3: CATSAGGASTDTQYF
DNA: TGTGCCACCAGCGCGGGGGGGGCCAGCACAGATACGCAGTATTTT

size: few
length: 15
V: TRBV12-5
J: TRBJ1-1
D: -
CDR3: CASGPRRGGNTEAFF
DNA: TGTGCTAGTGGTCCTCGACGGGGGGGGAACACTGAAGCTTTCTTT

size: -
length: 16
V: TRBV6-5
J: TRBJ1-1
D: -
CDR3: CASSYNQGAWNTEAFF
DNA: TGTGCCAGCAGTTACAATCAGGGTGCCTGGAACACTGAAGCTTTCTTT

size: -
length: 15
V: TRBV6-1
J: TRBJ1-5
D: -
CDR3: CASRFRRDGNQPQHF
DNA: TGTGCCAGCAGATTCCGCCGGGACGGGAATCAGCCCCAGCATTTT

size: many
length: 14
V: TRBV7-2
J: TRBJ2-7
D: -
CDR3: CASSSDGTLDEQYF
DNA: TGTGCCAGCAGCTCGGACGGGACACTCGACGAGCAGTACTTC

size: once
length: 17
V: TRBV4-2
J: TRBJ2-5
D: -
CDR3: CASSPQSGGGTGETQYF
DNA: TGTGCCAGCAGCCCCCAGAGCGGGGGGGGGACAGGGGAGACCCAGTACTTC

size: -
length: 15
V: TRBV6-1
J: TRBJ1-3
D: TRBD1
CDR3: CASRRDRISGNTIYF
DNA: TGTGCCAGCAGAAGGGACAGGATCTCTGGAAACACCATATATTTT

size: -
length: 13
V: TRBV28
J: TRBJ2-3
D: -
CDR3: CASNQIYTDTQYF
DNA: TGTGCCAGCAACCAAATCTACACAGATACGCAGTATTTT

size: -
length: 12
V: TRBV29-1
J: TRBJ2-7
D: TRBD2
CDR3: CSAQALAGEQYF
DNA: TGCAGCGCCCAGGCCCTAGCGGGCGAGCAGTACTTC

size: many
length: 13
V: TRBV20-1
J: TRBJ2-7
D: -
CDR3: CSARGGYSYEQYF
DNA: TGCAGTGCTAGAGGAGGATACTCCTACGAGCAGTACTTC

size: -
length: 17
V: TRBV5-1
J: TRBJ2-3
D: TRBD1
CDR3: CASSLAPGQLSTDTQYF
DNA: TGCGCCAGCAGCTTGGCTCCGGGACAGTTAAGCACAGATACGCAGTATTTT

size: -
length: 12
V: TRBV28
J: TRBJ1-2
D: -
CDR3: CASTPGGNGYTF
DNA: TGTGCCAGCACCCCTGGAGGCAATGGCTACACCTTC

size: -
length: 15
V: TRBV10-3
J: TRBJ2-3
D: -
CDR3: CAISESSSPRDTQYF
DNA: TGTGCCATCAGTGAGTCGAGTTCCCCCAGAGATACGCAGTATTTT

size: -
length: 11
V: TRBV5-5
J: TRBJ2-1
D: TRBD1
CDR3: CACGQVNEQFF
DNA: TGTGCCTGCGGACAGGTCAATGAGCAGTTCTTC

size: -
length: 14
V: TRBV10-3
J: TRBJ2-2
D: -
CDR3: CAIAQDANTGELFF
DNA: TGTGCCATCGCGCAGGACGCGAACACCGGGGAGCTGTTTTTT

size: -
length: 14
V: TRBV27
J: TRBJ1-2
D: TRBD1
CDR3: CASSTDRANYGYTF
DNA: TGTGCCAGCAGTACTGACAGGGCTAACTATGGCTACACCTTC

size: -
length: 14
V: TRBV20-1
J: TRBJ1-2
D: -
CDR3: CSASSRAHYYGYTF
DNA: TGCAGTGCTAGTTCTAGGGCCCACTACTATGGCTACACCTTC